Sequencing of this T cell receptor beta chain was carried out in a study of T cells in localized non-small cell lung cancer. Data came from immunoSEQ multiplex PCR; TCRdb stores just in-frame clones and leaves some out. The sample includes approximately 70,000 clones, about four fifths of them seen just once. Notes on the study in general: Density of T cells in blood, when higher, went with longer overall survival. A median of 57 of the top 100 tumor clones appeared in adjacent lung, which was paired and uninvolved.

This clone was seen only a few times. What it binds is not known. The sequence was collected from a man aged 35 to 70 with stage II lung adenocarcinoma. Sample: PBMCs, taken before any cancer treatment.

CDR3 region: CAWSVQDNTEAFF. The DNA for the CDR3 is TGTGCCTGGAGTGTACAAGATAACACTGAAGCTTTCTTT. The chain links TRBV30 to TRBJ1-1; no firm D call. The CDR3 runs to 13 residues. V was clipped by 0 bases and J by 2 bases, with 7 bases between them. Looked up from germline, CDR1 is GTSNPN and CDR2 is SVGIG (reference sequence).